The following is a TCR beta chain sequence with its context. This sample stems from a study of blood T cell repertoires in COVID-19. Study background: Specimens from acute and convalescent COVID-19 originated in the United States, Italy and Spain.

Original analysis: Reference gene primer amplification gave estimated nucleated cell counts. Sequenced by immunoSEQ multiplex PCR; TCRdb stores in-frame clones only, minus some. V and J calls and clone size are copied from that table; D and trimming were computed from the DNA. The table shows fewer than 200,000 clones, with roughly 81% occurring only once. The CDR3 contains 12 residues. Losses at the gene ends were 6 bases for V and 4 bases for J; bases not matched to a gene: 2. The germline gives CDR1 MNHEY, CDR2 SVGAGI. The chain has TRBV6-5 and TRBJ1-2; 7 positions match TRBD1. Source material: peripheral blood. This receptor was obtained from a middle-aged man with acute or convalescent COVID-19. The chain's CDR3 is CASSGTAYGYTF. CDR3 DNA: TGTGCCAGCAGCGGGACAGCCTATGGCTACACCTTC.